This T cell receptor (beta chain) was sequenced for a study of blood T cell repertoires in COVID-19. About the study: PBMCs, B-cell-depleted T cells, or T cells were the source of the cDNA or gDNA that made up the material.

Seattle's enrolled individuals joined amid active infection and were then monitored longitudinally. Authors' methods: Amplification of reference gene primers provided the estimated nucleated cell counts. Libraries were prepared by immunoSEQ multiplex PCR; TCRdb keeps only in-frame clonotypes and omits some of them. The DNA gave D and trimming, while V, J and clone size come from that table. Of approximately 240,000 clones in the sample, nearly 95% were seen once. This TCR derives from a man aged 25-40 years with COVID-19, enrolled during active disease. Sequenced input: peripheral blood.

Here the CDR3 reads CASSPQTGVGTEAFF. The CDR3 DNA follows: TGTGCCAGCAGCCCCCAGACAGGGGTCGGCACTGAAGCTTTCTTT. This chain uses TRBV9 with TRBJ1-1, with 8 bases matching TRBD1. The CDR3 is 15 amino acids. After removal of 4 bases from V and 4 bases from J, the junction contained 9 bases not matched to a gene. Germline V gene data show CDR1 as SGDLS and CDR2 as YYNGEE.